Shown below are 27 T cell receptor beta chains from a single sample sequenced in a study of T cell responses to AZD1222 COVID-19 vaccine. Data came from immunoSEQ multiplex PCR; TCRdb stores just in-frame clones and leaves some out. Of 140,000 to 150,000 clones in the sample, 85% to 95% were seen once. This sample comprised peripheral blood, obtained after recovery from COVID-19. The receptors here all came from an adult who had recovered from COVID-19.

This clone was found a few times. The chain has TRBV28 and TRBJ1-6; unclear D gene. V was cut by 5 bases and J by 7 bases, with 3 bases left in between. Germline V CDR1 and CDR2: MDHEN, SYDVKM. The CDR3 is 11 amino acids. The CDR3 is CASSQNSPLHF. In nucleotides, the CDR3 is TGTGCCAGCAGTCAAAATTCACCCCTCCACTTT. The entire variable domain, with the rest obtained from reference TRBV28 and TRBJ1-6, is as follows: DVKVTQSSRYLVKRTGEKVFLECVQDMDHENMFWYRQDPGLGLRLIYFSYDVKMKEKGDIPEGYSVSREKKERFSLILESASTNQTSMYLCASSQNSPLHFGNGTRLTVT.

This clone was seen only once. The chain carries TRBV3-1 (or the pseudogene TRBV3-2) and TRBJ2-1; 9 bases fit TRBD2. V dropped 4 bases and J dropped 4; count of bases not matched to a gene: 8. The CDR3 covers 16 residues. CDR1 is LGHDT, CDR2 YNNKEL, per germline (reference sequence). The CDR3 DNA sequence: TGTGCCAGCAGCCCATTTAGCGGGGGCGTTTACAATGAGCAGTTCTTC. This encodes CASSPFSGGVYNEQFF.

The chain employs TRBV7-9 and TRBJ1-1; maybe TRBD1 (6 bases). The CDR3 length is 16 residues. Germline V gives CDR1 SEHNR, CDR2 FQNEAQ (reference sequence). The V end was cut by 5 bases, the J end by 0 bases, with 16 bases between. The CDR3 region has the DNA TGTGCCAGCAGCCCCCAAACCAGACAGGTGAACACTGAAGCTTTCTTT. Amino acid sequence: CASSPQTRQVNTEAFF.

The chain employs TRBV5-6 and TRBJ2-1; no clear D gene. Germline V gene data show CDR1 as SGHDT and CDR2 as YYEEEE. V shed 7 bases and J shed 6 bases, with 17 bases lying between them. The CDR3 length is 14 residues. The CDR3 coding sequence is TGTGCCAGCTTACGGGCGTGGACCCTCAATGAGCAGTTCTTC. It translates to CASLRAWTLNEQFF. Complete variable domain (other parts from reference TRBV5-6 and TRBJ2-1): DAGVTQSPTHLIKTRGQQVTLRCSPKSGHDTVSWYQQALGQGPQFIFQYYEEEERQRGNFPDRFSGHQFPNYSSELNVNALLLGDSALYLCASLRAWTLNEQFFGPGTRLTVL.

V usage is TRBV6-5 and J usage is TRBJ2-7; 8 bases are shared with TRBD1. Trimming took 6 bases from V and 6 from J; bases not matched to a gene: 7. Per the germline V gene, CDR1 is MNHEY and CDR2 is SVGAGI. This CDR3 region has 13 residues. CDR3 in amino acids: CASSYRGVGEQYF. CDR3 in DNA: TGTGCCAGCAGCTACAGGGGGGTCGGCGAGCAGTACTTC.

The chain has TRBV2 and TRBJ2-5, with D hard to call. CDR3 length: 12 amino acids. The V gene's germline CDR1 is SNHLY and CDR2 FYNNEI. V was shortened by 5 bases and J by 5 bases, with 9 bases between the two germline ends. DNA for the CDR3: TGTGCCAGCAGTCGGCTTTTCGAGACCCAGTACTTC. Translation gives CASSRLFETQYF.

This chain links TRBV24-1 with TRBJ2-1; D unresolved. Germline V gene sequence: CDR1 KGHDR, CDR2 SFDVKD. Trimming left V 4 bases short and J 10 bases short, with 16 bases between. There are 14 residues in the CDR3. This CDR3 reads CATSERTPAGEQFF. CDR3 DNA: TGTGCCACCAGTGAAAGGACCCCCGCAGGCGAGCAGTTCTTC.

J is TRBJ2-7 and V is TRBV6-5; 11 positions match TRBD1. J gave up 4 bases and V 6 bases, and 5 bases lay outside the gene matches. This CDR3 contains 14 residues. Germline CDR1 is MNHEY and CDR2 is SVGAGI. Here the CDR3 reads CASRGTGGSYEQYF. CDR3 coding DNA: TGTGCCAGCAGGGGGACAGGGGGATCTTACGAGCAGTACTTC.

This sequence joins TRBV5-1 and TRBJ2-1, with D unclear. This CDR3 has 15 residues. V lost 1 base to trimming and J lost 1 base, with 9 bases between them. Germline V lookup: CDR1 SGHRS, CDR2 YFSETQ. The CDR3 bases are TGCGCCAGCAGCTTGCTGGGTCCATCCTACAATGAGCAGTTCTTC. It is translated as CASSLLGPSYNEQFF. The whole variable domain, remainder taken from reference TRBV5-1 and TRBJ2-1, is KAGVTQTPRYLIKTRGQQVTLSCSPISGHRSVSWYQQTPGQGLQFLFEYFSETQRNKGNFPGRFSGRQFSNSRSEMNVSTLELGDSALYLCASSLLGPSYNEQFFGPGTRLTVL.

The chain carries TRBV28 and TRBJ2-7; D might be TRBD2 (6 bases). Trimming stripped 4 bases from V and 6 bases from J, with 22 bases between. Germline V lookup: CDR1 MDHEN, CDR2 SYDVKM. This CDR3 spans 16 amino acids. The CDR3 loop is CASSYPGSRDLGEQYF. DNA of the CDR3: TGTGCCAGCAGTTACCCCGGGAGCAGGGACTTAGGCGAGCAGTACTTC.

The CDR3, as DNA: TGTGCCAGCAGTAACATTCAGGGTAGAAACGAGCAGTACTTC. This codes for CASSNIQGRNEQYF. The chain couples TRBV6-5 to TRBJ2-7; D perhaps matches TRBD1 (5 bases). Germline V lookup: CDR1 MNHEY, CDR2 SVGAGI. This CDR3 is 14 amino acids long. Trimming stripped 5 bases from V and 5 bases from J, with 16 bases between.

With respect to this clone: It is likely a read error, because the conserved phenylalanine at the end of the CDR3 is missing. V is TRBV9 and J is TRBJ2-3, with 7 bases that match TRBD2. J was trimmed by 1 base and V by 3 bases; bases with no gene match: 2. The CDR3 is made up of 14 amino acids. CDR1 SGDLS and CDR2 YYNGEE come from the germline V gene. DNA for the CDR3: TGTGCCAGCAGCGAGCGGGACGGCACAGATACGCAGTATTCT. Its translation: CASSERDGTDTQYS.

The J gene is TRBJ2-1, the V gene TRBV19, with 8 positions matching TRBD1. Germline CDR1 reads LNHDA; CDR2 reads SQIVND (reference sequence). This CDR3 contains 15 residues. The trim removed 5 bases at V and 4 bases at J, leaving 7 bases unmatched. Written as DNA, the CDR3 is TGTGCCAGTAGTCTAGGACAGGGTCTTTACAATGAGCAGTTCTTC. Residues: CASSLGQGLYNEQFF.

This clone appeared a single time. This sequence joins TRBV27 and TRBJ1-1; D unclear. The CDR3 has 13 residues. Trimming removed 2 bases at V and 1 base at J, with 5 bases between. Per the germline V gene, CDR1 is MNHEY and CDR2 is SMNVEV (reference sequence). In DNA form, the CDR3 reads TGTGCCAGCAGTTTAGCAGGGAACACTGAAGCTTTCTTT. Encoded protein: CASSLAGNTEAFF.

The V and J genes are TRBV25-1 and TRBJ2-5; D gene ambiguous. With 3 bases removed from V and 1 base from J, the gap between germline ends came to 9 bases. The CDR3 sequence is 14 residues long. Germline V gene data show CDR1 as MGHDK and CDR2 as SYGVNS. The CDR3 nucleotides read TGTGCCAGCAGTGATGGGGTAATCCAAGAGACCCAGTACTTC. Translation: CASSDGVIQETQYF.

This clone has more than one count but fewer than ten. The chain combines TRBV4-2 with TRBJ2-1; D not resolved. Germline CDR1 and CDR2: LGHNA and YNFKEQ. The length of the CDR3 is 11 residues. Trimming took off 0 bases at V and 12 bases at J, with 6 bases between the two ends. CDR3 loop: CASSQEVVQFF. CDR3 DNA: TGTGCCAGCAGCCAAGAGGTGGTGCAGTTCTTC.

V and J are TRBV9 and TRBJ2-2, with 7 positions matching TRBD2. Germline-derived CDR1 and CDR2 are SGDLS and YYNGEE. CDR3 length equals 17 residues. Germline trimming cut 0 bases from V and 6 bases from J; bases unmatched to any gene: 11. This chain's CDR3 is CASSVALAGATAGELFF. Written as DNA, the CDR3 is TGTGCCAGCAGCGTAGCTCTGGCGGGAGCGACGGCCGGGGAGCTGTTTTTT.

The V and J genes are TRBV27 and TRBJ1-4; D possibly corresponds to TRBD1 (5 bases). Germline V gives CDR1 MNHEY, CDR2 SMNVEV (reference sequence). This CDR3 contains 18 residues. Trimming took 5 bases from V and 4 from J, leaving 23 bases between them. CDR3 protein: CASSTGDPRFALNEKLFF. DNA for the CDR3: TGTGCCAGCAGTACAGGAGACCCTCGGTTCGCACTTAATGAAAAACTGTTTTTT.

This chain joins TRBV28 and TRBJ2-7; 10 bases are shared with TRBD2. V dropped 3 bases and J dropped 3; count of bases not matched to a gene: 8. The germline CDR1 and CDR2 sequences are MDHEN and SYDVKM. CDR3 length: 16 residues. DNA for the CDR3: TGTGCCAGCAGTTTGGCCCTGACTAGCGGGTTCTACGAGCAGTACTTC. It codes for CASSLALTSGFYEQYF.

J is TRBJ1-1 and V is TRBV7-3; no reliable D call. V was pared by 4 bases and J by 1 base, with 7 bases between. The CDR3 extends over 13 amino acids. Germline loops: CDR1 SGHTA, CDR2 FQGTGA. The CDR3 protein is CASSSSGNTEAFF. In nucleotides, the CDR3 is TGTGCCAGCAGCTCCAGTGGGAACACTGAAGCTTTCTTT.

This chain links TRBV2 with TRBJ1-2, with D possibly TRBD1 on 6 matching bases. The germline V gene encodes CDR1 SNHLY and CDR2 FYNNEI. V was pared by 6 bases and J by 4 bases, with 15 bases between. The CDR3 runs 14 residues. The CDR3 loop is CASRRGMSVYGYTF. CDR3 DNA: TGTGCCAGCAGAAGGGGGATGAGCGTCTATGGCTACACCTTC.

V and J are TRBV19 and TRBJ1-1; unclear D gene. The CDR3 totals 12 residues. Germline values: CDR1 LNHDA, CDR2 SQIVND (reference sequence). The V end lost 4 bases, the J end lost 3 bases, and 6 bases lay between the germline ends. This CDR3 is CASSTDYTEAFF. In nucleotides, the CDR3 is TGTGCCAGTAGTACTGATTACACTGAAGCTTTCTTT.

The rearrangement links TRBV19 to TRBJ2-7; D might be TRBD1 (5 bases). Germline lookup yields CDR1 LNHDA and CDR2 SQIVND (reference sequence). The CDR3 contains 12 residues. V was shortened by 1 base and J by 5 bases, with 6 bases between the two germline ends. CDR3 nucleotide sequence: TGTGCCAGTAGTATAGCAGGGAACGAGCAGTACTTC. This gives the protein CASSIAGNEQYF.

The chain's CDR3 is CASSMLARQETQYF. In DNA, the CDR3 is TGTGCCAGTAGTATGTTAGCGAGACAAGAGACCCAGTACTTC. This chain uses TRBV19 with TRBJ2-5; TRBD2 might be the D (5 bases). Germline V lookup: CDR1 LNHDA, CDR2 SQIVND (reference sequence). CDR3 length equals 14 residues. V was cut by 3 bases and J by 2 bases, with 10 bases left in between.

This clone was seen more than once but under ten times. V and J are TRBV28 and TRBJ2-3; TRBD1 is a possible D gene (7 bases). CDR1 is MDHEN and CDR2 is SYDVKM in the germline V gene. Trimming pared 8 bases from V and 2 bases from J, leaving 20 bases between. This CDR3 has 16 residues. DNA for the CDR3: TGTGCCAGCGCCCATGGGGGCGGGACAGTCACAGATACGCAGTATTTT. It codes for CASAHGGGTVTDTQYF. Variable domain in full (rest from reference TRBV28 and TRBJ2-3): DVKVTQSSRYLVKRTGEKVFLECVQDMDHENMFWYRQDPGLGLRLIYFSYDVKMKEKGDIPEGYSVSREKKERFSLILESASTNQTSMYLCASAHGGGTVTDTQYFGPGTRLTVL.

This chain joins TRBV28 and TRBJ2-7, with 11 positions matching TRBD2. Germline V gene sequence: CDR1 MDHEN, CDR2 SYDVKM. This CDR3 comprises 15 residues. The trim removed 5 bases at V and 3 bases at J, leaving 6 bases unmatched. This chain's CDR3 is CASSISGRAVYEQYF. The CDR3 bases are TGTGCCAGCAGTATTAGCGGGAGGGCCGTCTACGAGCAGTACTTC.

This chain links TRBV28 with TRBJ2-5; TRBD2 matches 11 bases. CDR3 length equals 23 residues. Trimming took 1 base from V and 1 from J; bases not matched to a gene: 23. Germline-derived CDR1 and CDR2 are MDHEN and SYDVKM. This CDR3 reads CASSLSFHDVIWELAGVQETQYF. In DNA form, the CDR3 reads TGTGCCAGCAGTTTATCCTTCCACGATGTGATCTGGGAACTAGCGGGAGTCCAAGAGACCCAGTACTTC.